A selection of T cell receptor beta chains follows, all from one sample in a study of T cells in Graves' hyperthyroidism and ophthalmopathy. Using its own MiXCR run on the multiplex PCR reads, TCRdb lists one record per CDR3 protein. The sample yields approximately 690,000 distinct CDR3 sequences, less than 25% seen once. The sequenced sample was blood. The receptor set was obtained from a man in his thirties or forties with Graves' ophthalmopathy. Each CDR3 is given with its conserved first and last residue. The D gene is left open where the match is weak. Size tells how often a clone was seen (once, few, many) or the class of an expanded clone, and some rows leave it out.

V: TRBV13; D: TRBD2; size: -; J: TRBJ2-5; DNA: TGTGCCAGCAGCTTTAGCGGGAGCTCCTTGGAGACCCAGTACTTC; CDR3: CASSFSGSSLETQYF
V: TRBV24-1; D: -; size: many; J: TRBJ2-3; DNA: TGTGCCACCAGCGCCGAAAATTTGGCAGATACGCAGTATTTT; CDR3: CATSAENLADTQYF
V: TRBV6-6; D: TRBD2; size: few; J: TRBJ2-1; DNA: TGTGCCAGCAGTTACGGCGGGAGCGGGAGAGGAGGTGAGCAGTTCTTC; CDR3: CASSYGGSGRGGEQFF
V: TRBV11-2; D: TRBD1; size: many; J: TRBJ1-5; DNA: TGTGCCAGCAGCGCCACAGGGGCCAATCAGCCCCAGCATTTT; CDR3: CASSATGANQPQHF
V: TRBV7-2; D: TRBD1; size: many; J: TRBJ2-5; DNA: TGTGCCAGCAGCCCCGCGGGTGGACAGGGGGTGGAGACCCAGTACTTC; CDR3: CASSPAGGQGVETQYF
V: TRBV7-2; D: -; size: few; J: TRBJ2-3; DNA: TGTGCCAGCAGCTTACAGTTCGAGTGGGGTACGGCTTCTAGCACAGATACGCAGTATTTT; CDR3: CASSLQFEWGTASSTDTQYF
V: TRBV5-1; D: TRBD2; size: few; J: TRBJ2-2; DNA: TGCGCCAGCAGCCCGGAAGCGGGAGTAAGCACCGGGGAGCTGTTTTTT; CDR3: CASSPEAGVSTGELFF
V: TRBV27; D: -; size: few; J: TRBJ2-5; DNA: TGTGCCAGCAGTTCCACCTCTAACGCCGGGGTAAAGACCCAGTACTTC; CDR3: CASSSTSNAGVKTQYF
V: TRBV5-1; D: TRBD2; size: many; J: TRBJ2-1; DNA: TGCGCCAGCAGCCCCACTAGCGGGTTGTATGAGCAGTTCTTC; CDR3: CASSPTSGLYEQFF
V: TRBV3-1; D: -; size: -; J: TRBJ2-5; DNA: TGTGCCAGCAGCCAAGTCGGCGGTTCTCAAGAGACCCAGTACTTC; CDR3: CASSQVGGSQETQYF